What follows describes a single TCR beta chain. This clonotype was recorded at least ten times. Its antigen remains undetermined. No base quality values were provided; no much bigger clone lies one nucleotide off. These data belong to a study of T-cell reconstitution after alpha-beta-depleted transplantation in children listed by TCRdb under 2016. A note on the overall study: The study quantitatively tracked T-cell immune reconstitution after TCRalphabeta/CD19-depleted allogeneic hematopoietic cell transplantation in children using TCR repertoire profiling. Results and caveats for the whole study, not just this receptor: In some patients, high TCRbeta diversity at day 60 was attributed to recipient T cells and intrathymic progenitors that had survived conditioning. Hyperexpanded clone frequencies declined over subsequent months; after one year, T-cell counts and TCRbeta diversity were mostly attributed to newly produced T cells. The apparently early recovery of alphabetaT-cell counts about two months after transplant reportedly depended on only several hundred rapidly expanded clones that came from non-depleted graft cells.

In light of the paper, this sample's treatment or condition label describes: allogeneic hematopoietic cell transplantation with graft depleted of TCRalphabeta T cells and CD19 B cells. The transplant recipients were children given TCRalphabeta/CD19-depleted allogeneic hematopoietic cell grafts. Including cysteine and phenylalanine, the CDR3 has 16 amino acids. The sequence is cut down to CDR3 DNA, 48 bases in frame from base 1. V trim: 3 bases; J trim: 3 bases; unmatched bases: 3. From the germline V gene, CDR1 is KGHDR and CDR2 is SFDVKD. Libraries came from PCR. The listed sequencing device is Illumina HiSeq 2500. Molecular barcoding was employed in the preparation of TCR libraries, with unique molecular identifiers being used to normalize TCRbeta repertoire quantification. The raw public data were reprocessed by TCRdb itself: fastp quality trimming at Q25, MiXCR clonotype calling, in-frame beta chains only. When rows share a CDR3 protein, they turn into one entry using the most common DNA and genes. A total of approximately 190,000 distinct CDR3 sequences appear in this sample, about 6% of them only once. Clones ranked in the top ten supply roughly 4.8% of the sample.

Recombination linked TRBV24-1 to TRBJ2-7; TRBD2 fits 14 bases in the junction. The TCR sequence derives from a girl younger than two with combined immunodeficiency, due to receive a stem cell transplant. The sample here was PBMCs, taken before TCRalphabeta/CD19-depleted stem cell transplant. The encoded CDR3 is CATSDPGTSGSYEQYF. The DNA sequence follows: TGTGCCACCAGTGATCCCGGGACTAGCGGGAGCTACGAGCAGTACTTC.